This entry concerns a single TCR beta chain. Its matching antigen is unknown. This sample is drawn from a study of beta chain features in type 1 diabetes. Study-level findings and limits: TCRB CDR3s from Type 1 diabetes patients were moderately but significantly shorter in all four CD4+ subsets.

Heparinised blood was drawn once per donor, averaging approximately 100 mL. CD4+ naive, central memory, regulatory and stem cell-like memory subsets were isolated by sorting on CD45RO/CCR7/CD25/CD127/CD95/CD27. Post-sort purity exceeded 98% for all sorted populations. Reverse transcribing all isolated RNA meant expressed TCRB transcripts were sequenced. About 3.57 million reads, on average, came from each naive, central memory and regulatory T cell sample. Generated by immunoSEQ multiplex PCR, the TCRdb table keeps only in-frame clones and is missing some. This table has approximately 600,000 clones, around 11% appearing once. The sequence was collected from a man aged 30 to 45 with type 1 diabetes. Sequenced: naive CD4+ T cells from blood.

As DNA, the CDR3 is TGTGCCAGTATGCAGGGGACAGGGGGCACGGTATTTACGGAGACCCAGTACTTC. Translating gives CASMQGTGGTVFTETQYF. The chain carries TRBV19 and TRBJ2-5; TRBD1 matches 12 bases. There are 18 residues in the CDR3. From germline, CDR1 is LNHDA and CDR2 SQIVND (reference sequence). The V gene end was trimmed by 7 bases and the J gene end by 5 bases; junction bases not matched to a gene: 17.